This TCR beta chain was profiled in a study of cytomegalovirus exposure and HLA in healthy donors. V was clipped by 7 bases and J by 4 bases; unmatched bases: 5. CDR1 SGDLS and CDR2 YYNGEE come from the germline V gene. The CDR3 loop spans 13 amino acids. Comments on this clone: The antigen is not known.

It was with 60 Vbeta and 13 Jbeta primers that the PCR ran. The table came from immunoSEQ multiplex PCR; TCRdb's copy has only in-frame clones and leaves some out. The sample carries some 160,000 clones, roughly 82% recorded once. The donors gave bone marrow, and they were healthy. Study outcomes and limitations: The dataset shows that most TCR sequences were rare, while some public TCRs occurred in many donors. Sequencing depth roughly uniform across donors was assumed in presence/absence analyses. Sequencing likely generated an artifact that appeared as a cluster of highly shared sequence variants.

The chain couples TRBV9 to TRBJ2-5; 9 bases align to TRBD2. This TCR was recovered from a woman in her twenties or thirties in good health and CMV-seronegative. Sample: PBMCs. The CDR3 protein is CASRREGGETQYF. In nucleotides, the CDR3 is TGTGCCAGCCGGCGGGAGGGGGGAGAGACCCAGTACTTC.